This is a list of T cell receptor beta chains from one sample in a study of T-cell reconstitution after alpha-beta-depleted transplantation in children. TCRdb reprocessed the PCR reads with MiXCR, giving one entry per CDR3 protein. Of approximately 980,000 distinct CDR3 sequences listed, roughly 29% are singletons. The source was PBMCs, mostly from graft donor cells, collected 360 days after TCRalphabeta/CD19-depleted stem cell transplant. Every receptor here comes from a boy in the first two years of life who had a stem cell transplant for SCID, so the T cells may come from the graft donor. CDR3s include the opening cysteine and the closing phenylalanine or tryptophan. Fields, in order: J gene, V gene, D gene, clone size, CDR3 DNA, CDR3 protein. The D gene is left open where the match is weak. Not all rows give a size; the values are once, few, many and, for expanded clones, a class.

J gene: TRBJ2-7; V gene: TRBV4-1; D gene: TRBD1; clone size: .; CDR3 DNA: TGCGCCAGCAGCAGAGGGACAGGGGTTAGGAAGTCCAACTACGAGCAGTACTTC; CDR3 protein: CASSRGTGVRKSNYEQYF
J gene: TRBJ2-7; V gene: TRBV7-2; D gene: .; clone size: .; CDR3 DNA: TGTGCCAGCAGCCCCGAGGTAGCTGCATCCTACGAGCAGTACTTC; CDR3 protein: CASSPEVAASYEQYF
J gene: TRBJ2-1; V gene: TRBV6-5; D gene: TRBD2; clone size: .; CDR3 DNA: TGTGCCAGCAGTTACGAGGCGGGGAGGGGCAATGAGCAGTTCTTC; CDR3 protein: CASSYEAGRGNEQFF
J gene: TRBJ2-1; V gene: TRBV10-1; D gene: .; clone size: .; CDR3 DNA: TGCGCCAGCAGTGAGTACCCACGTAACAATGAGCAGTTCTTC; CDR3 protein: CASSEYPRNNEQFF
J gene: TRBJ1-1; V gene: TRBV27; D gene: .; clone size: few; CDR3 DNA: TGTGCCAGCACCAGGTCGCCCGCTGAAGCTTTCTTT; CDR3 protein: CASTRSPAEAFF
J gene: TRBJ2-7; V gene: TRBV7-3; D gene: .; clone size: few; CDR3 DNA: TGTGCCAGCAGCTTAGTCCATAGGGACGAGCAGTACTTC; CDR3 protein: CASSLVHRDEQYF
J gene: TRBJ2-3; V gene: TRBV5-1; D gene: .; clone size: .; CDR3 DNA: TGCGCCAGCAGGGCCGGCGGGACTAGCACAGATACGCAGTATTTT; CDR3 protein: CASRAGGTSTDTQYF
J gene: TRBJ2-2; V gene: TRBV4-2; D gene: .; clone size: few; CDR3 DNA: TGTGCCAGCAGCCAAGGCGACTACCCGACGAACACCGGGGAGCTGTTTTTT; CDR3 protein: CASSQGDYPTNTGELFF
J gene: TRBJ2-3; V gene: TRBV20-1; D gene: TRBD2; clone size: .; CDR3 DNA: TGCAGTGCTGGGTATAGCGGGGGGAATCAAGATACGCAGTATTTT; CDR3 protein: CSAGYSGGNQDTQYF
J gene: TRBJ2-7; V gene: TRBV12-3/TRBV12-4; D gene: .; clone size: few; CDR3 DNA: TGTGCCAGCAGTTTAAGAGGGGGGGCCCCCTACGAGCAGTACTTC; CDR3 protein: CASSLRGGAPYEQYF
J gene: TRBJ2-1; V gene: TRBV6-2/TRBV6-3; D gene: TRBD2; clone size: few; CDR3 DNA: TGTGCCAGCAGTTACGTACTAGCGGGGAACAATGAGCAGTTCTTC; CDR3 protein: CASSYVLAGNNEQFF